This entry is about one TCR beta chain. The antigen is undetermined. Template switching added UMIs carrying a 6-nucleotide sample barcode. TCRdb re-called the 5' RACE reads; one entry per CDR3 protein, DNA not given. Its listing shows 350,000 to 500,000 distinct CDR3 sequences. The entry originates in a study of monozygotic twins with inflammatory bowel disease. Study observations and caveats: Support was absent for any single strong signal or clonotype linked to IBD. Relative clonotype sharing with others was diminished in IBD patients versus healthy twins, particularly with disease activity.

Blood samples measuring approximately 2.3 ml were taken per donor. The length of the CDR3 is 14 residues. Germline V gene lookup returns CDR1 SGHTA and CDR2 FQGNSA. This TCR was recovered from a human donor with ulcerative colitis or Crohn's disease, or a healthy co-twin of an affected twin (not recorded which). The sequencing sample was made of blood. The V and J genes are TRBV7-2 and TRBJ1-3. The CDR3 loop reads CASSLLLTGNTIYF.